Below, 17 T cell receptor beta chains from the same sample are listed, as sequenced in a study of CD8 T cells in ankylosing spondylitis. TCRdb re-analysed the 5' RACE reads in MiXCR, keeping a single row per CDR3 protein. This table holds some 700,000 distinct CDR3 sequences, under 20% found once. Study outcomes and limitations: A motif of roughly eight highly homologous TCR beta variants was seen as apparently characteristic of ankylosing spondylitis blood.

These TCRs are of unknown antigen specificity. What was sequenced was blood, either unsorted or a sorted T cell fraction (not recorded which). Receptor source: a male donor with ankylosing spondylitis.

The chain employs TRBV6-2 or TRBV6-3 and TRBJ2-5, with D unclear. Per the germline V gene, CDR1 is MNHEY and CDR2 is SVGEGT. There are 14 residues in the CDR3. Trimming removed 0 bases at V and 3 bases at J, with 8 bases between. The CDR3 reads CASSYSPAEETQYF. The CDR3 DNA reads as TGTGCCAGCAGTTACTCGCCCGCAGAAGAGACCCAGTACTTC.

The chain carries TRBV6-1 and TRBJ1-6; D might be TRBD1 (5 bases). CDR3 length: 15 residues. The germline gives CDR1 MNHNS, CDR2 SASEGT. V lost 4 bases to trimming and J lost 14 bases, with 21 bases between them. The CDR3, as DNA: TGTGCCAGCAGTGCCCGGGACTCCCCGCTACTATCCCTCCACTTT. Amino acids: CASSARDSPLLSLHF.

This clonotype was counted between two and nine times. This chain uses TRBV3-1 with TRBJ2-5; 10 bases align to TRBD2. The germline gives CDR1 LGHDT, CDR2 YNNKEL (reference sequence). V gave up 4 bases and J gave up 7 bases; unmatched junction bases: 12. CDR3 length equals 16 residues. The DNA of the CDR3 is TGTGCCAGCAGCCTAAGCGGACTAGCGGAGGGAGGGACCCAGTACTTC. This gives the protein CASSLSGLAEGGTQYF.

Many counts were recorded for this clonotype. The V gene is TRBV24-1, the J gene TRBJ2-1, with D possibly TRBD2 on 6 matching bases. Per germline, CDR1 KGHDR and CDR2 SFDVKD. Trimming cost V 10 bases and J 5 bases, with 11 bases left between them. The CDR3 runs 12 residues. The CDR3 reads CATGGAHNEQFF. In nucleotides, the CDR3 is TGTGCCACGGGAGGAGCCCACAATGAGCAGTTCTTC.

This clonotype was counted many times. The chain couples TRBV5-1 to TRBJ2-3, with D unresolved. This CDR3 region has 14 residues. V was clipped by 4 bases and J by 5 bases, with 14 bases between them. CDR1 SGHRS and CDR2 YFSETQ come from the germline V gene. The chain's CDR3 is CASSPGGVGDTQYF. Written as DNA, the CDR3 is TGCGCCAGCAGCCCCGGTGGGGTAGGAGATACGCAGTATTTT.

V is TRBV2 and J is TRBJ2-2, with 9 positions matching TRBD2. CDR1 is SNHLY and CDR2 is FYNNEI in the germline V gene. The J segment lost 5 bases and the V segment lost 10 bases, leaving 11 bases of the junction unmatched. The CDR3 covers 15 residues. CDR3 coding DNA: TGTGCCACCACCGATCGACTAGCGGAAACCGGGGAGCTGTTTTTT. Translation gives CATTDRLAETGELFF.

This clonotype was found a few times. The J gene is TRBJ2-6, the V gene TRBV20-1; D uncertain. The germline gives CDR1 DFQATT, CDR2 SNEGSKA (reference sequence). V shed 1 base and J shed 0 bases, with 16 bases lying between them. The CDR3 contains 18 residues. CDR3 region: CSARVFRAPNSGANVLTF. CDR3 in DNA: TGCAGTGCTAGAGTGTTTAGGGCACCTAACTCTGGGGCCAACGTCCTGACTTTC.

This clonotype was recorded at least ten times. CDR3 in amino acids: CASGMDRNQPQHF. The CDR3 DNA is TGTGCCAGCGGGATGGACAGGAATCAGCCCCAGCATTTT. V is TRBV12-3 or TRBV12-4 and J is TRBJ1-5, with 7 bases matching TRBD1. V lost 8 bases to trimming and J lost 4 bases; unmatched junction nucleotides: 5. The CDR3 is 13 amino acids.

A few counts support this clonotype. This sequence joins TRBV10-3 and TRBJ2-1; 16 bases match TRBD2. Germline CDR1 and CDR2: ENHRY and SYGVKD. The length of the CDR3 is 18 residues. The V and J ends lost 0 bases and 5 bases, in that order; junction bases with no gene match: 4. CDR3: CAISESGLAGGPDNEQFF. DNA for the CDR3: TGTGCCATCAGTGAGTCGGGACTAGCGGGGGGGCCAGACAATGAGCAGTTCTTC.

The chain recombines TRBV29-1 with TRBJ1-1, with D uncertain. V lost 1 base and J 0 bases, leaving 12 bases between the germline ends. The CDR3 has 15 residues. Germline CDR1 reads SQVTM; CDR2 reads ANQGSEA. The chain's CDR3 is CSVEGFKDMNTEAFF. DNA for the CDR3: TGCAGCGTTGAAGGGTTTAAAGATATGAACACTGAAGCTTTCTTT.

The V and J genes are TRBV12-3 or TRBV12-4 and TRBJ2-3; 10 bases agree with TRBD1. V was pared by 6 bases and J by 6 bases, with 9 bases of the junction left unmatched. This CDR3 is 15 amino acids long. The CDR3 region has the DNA TGTGCCAGCAGAGCCCGGACAGGGGGTTCGGATACGCAGTATTTT. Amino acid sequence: CASRARTGGSDTQYF.

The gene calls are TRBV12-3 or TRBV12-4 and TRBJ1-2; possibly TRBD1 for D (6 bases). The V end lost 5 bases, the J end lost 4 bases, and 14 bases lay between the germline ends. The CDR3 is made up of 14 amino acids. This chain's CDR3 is CASSHNTGPYGYTF. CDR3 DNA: TGTGCCAGCAGTCACAATACAGGGCCCTATGGCTACACCTTC.

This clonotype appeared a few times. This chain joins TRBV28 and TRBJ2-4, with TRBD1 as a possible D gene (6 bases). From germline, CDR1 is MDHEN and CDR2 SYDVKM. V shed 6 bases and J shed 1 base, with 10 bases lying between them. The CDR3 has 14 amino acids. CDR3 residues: CASSPGAAKNIQYF. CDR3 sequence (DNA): TGTGCCAGCAGCCCAGGGGCGGCCAAAAACATTCAGTACTTC.

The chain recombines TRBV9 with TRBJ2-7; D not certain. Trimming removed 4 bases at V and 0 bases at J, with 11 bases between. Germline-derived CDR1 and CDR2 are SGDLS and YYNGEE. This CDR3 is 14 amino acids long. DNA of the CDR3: TGTGCCAGCAGCCCCCGAGAAAGCTCCTACGAGCAGTACTTC. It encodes CASSPRESSYEQYF.

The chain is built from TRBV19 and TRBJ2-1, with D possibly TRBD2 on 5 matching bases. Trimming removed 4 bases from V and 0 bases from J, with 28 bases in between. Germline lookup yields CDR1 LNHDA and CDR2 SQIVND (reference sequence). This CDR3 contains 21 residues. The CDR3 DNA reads TGTGCCAGTAGTAGACCCTCTGAGCGAGGGATTAGGCTCGGCTCCTACAATGAGCAGTTCTTC. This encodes CASSRPSERGIRLGSYNEQFF.

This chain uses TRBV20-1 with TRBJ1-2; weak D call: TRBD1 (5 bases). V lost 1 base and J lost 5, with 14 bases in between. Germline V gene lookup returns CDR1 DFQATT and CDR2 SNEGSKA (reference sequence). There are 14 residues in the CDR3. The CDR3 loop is CSARVGGVGYGYTF. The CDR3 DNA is TGCAGTGCTAGAGTTGGGGGGGTAGGGTATGGCTACACCTTC.

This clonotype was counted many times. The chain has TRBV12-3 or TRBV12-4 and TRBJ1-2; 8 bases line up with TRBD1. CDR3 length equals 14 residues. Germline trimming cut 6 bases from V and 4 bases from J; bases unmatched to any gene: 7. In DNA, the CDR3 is TGTGCCAGCAGAGGAGGACAGGGCCTCTATGGCTACACCTTC. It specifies CASRGGQGLYGYTF.